The TCR beta chain described here comes from a study of T cell responses to AZD1222 COVID-19 vaccine. The CDR3 length is 15 residues. The V gene lost 4 bases and the J gene lost 6 bases, with 18 bases spanning the gap. Germline V gene data show CDR1 as MNHNY and CDR2 as SVGAGI (reference sequence). Sequencing used immunoSEQ multiplex PCR; TCRdb keeps in-frame clones, though not all of them. The sample shows roughly 100,000 clones, roughly 88% of them seen only once. The specimen comprised peripheral blood, sampled on day 0 of AZD1222 vaccination. This rearrangement joins TRBV6-6 to TRBJ1-1; D unresolved. This sequence originates from an adult in good health. In DNA, the CDR3 is TGTGCCAGCAGTTCGCTCTCCCAAGGTGGGGCTGAAGCTTTCTTT. It is translated as CASSSLSQGGAEAFF.